The source of this T cell receptor (beta chain) is a study of shared clonotypes between healthy human individuals. Donors had no recently reported acute infections or vaccinations and were HIV-negative. Study observations and caveats: Donor scarcity curtailed the genetic and exposure-history diversity represented herein.

As originally analysed: ImmunoSEQ gave junction-only sequences without quality scores, so filtering differed. Libraries were prepared by immunoSEQ multiplex PCR; TCRdb keeps only in-frame clonotypes and omits some of them. Clone size and the V and J calls come from that table; the DNA yielded D and trimming. This sample has approximately 2.4 million clones, with approximately 94% found just once. With regard to this clone: Its specificity is unknown.

The specimen sequenced was naive CD4+ T cells sorted from blood. The subset: CD45RA+ positively selected. This TCR came from a man aged 18 to 35 in good health.

Here the CDR3 DNA reads TGTGCCGGACGGGGACAGGGGGACACTGAAGCTTTCTTT. Translation gives CAGRGQGDTEAFF. The chain combines TRBV28 with TRBJ1-1, with 11 nucleotides matching TRBD1. This CDR3 spans 13 amino acids. The junction had 5 bases not matched to a gene; V was cut back by 11 bases and J by 3 bases. Germline V gene sequence: CDR1 MDHEN, CDR2 SYDVKM.